This T cell receptor beta chain emerged from a study of ipilimumab plus nivolumab after autologous stem cell transplantation. This clone was seen more than once but under ten times. The CDR3 totals 15 residues. J gave up 4 bases and V 3 bases, and 9 bases lay outside the gene matches. Per germline, CDR1 SGHNT and CDR2 YYREEE (reference sequence). Patients got 3 mg/kg IV nivolumab weeks 1, 4, 7, 10, then biweekly through week 26. TCRdb's copy holds only in-frame clones and misses some; the assay was immunoSEQ multiplex PCR. The sample consists of around 19,000 clones, around 81% of them appearing once.

This chain uses TRBV5-4 with TRBJ1-1; 7 bases fit TRBD1. The receptor comes from a male donor with diffuse large B-cell lymphoma. This specimen was PBMCs, taken in a trial of ipilimumab plus nivolumab as post-transplant consolidation. For the CDR3, the DNA is TGTGCCAGCAGCTATAACAGGGGAGGGGGCACTGAAGCTTTCTTT. This gives the protein CASSYNRGGGTEAFF.